Included here is one T cell receptor (beta chain) sequence, with context. The sample is drawn from a study of control samples from healthy donors and cancer patients. Germline trimming cut 7 bases from V and 3 bases from J; bases unmatched to any gene: 12. Germline-derived CDR1 and CDR2 are MNHEY and SMNVEV (reference sequence). The CDR3 consists of 17 residues. Produced via immunoSEQ multiplex PCR; TCRdb's table is partial and in-frame only. This table has 150,000 to 200,000 clones, about 92% appearing once. Sample: blood. The source of this sequence is a man aged 25 to 45 in good health. J is TRBJ1-4 and V is TRBV27; 9 bases agree with TRBD1. CDR3 protein: CASNLGDRELANEKLFF. CDR3 coding DNA: TGTGCCAGCAACCTGGGGGACAGGGAATTGGCTAATGAAAAACTGTTTTTT. Filled out from reference TRBV27 and TRBJ1-4, the complete variable domain reads EAQVTQNPRYLITVTGKKLTVTCSQNMNHEYMSWYRQDPGLGLRQIYYSMNVEVTDKGDVPEGYKVSRKEKRNFPLILESPSPNQTSLYFCASNLGDRELANEKLFFGSGTQLSVL.